This T cell receptor (beta chain) appears in the sequencing data of a study of radiotherapy plus CTLA-4 blockade in lung cancer. For the study at large: Among all patients, roughly 17% showed objective responses, while about 34% had disease control.

This CDR3 has 14 amino acids. Trimming at V came to 5 bases and at J to 5 bases, leaving 8 bases not matched to a gene. The germline V gene encodes CDR1 SGHNT and CDR2 YENEEA. Whole-study findings and limits: An expansion of tumor-derived TCR clones occurred in blood after radiotherapy plus ipilimumab. It was early blood T cell clone dynamics, with interferon-beta, that reportedly best predicted response.

Only one count was recorded for this clone. Its target is unknown. Using immunoSEQ multiplex PCR, the repertoire was profiled, and TCRdb retains in-frame clones only, with some absent. Here the sample spans about 40,000 clones, 80% to 90% being singletons. CTLA-4 blockade using ipilimumab, together with focal radiation, was received by patients with chemo-refractory metastatic non-small-cell lung cancer. This chain connects TRBV11-3 to TRBJ2-5; 7 positions agree with TRBD1. The TCR comes from a human donor with non-small cell lung cancer whose response to radiotherapy plus ipilimumab could not be evaluated. The specimen comprised peripheral blood, sampled from a patient treated with radiotherapy plus ipilimumab. DNA of the CDR3: TGTGCCAGCAGCGAGGGGGCCCGGTCGGAGACCCAGTACTTC. Its protein product is CASSEGARSETQYF.